A selection of T cell receptor beta chains follows, all from one sample in a study of lymphopenia after photon versus proton radiotherapy. Data came from immunoSEQ multiplex PCR; TCRdb stores just in-frame clones and leaves some out. Of thousands of clones in the sample, about two thirds were seen once. The sample was peripheral blood, taken from a patient treated with proton-based radiotherapy. The receptor source for this set is an older man with esophageal cancer. CDR3s include the opening cysteine and the closing phenylalanine or tryptophan. A D gene is named only where the DNA matches it firmly. The size field is filled for only some rows; it gives once, few, many or a size class.

v_gene	d_gene	j_gene	abundance	CDR3aa	CDR3nt
TRBV5-1	NA	TRBJ1-1	NA	CASSLVGHREAFF	TGCGCCAGCAGCTTGGTGGGACATCGTGAAGCTTTCTTT
TRBV11-3	TRBD1	TRBJ1-5	few	CASSPGTGEYSNQPQHF	TGTGCCAGCAGCCCCGGGACAGGGGAGTATAGCAATCAGCCCCAGCATTTT
TRBV11-2	NA	TRBJ1-2	NA	CASSFGPPPNYGYTF	TGTGCCAGCAGCTTTGGTCCCCCTCCAAACTATGGCTACACCTTC
TRBV7-8	NA	TRBJ1-4	NA	CASSEGGPGGEKLFF	TGTGCCAGCAGCGAGGGCGGCCCTGGGGGTGAAAAACTGTTTTTT
TRBV2	NA	TRBJ2-6	once	CASKGDGANVLTF	TGTGCCAGCAAAGGGGATGGGGCCAACGTCCTGACTTTC
TRBV7-9	NA	TRBJ1-2	NA	CASSTDRYGYTF	TGTGCCAGCAGCACAGATCGCTATGGCTACACCTTC
TRBV11-2	TRBD2	TRBJ2-5	NA	CASSLLAGGDTETQYF	TGTGCCAGCAGCTTACTGGCGGGAGGGGATACAGAGACCCAGTACTTC
TRBV30	TRBD1	TRBJ1-1	NA	CAWSVQGAARDQAFF	TGTGCCTGGAGTGTACAGGGGGCCGCGAGGGACCAAGCTTTCTTT
TRBV2	NA	TRBJ1-5	NA	CASTEGGTYQPQHF	TGTGCCAGCACCGAAGGGGGGACCTATCAGCCCCAGCATTTT
TRBV20-1	NA	TRBJ2-7	NA	CSASYHEQYF	TGCAGTGCTAGTTACCACGAGCAGTACTTC
TRBV6-6	TRBD1	TRBJ2-7	NA	CASSYPGQSFTYEQYF	TGTGCCAGCAGTTACCCGGGACAGTCCTTTACCTACGAGCAGTACTTC
TRBV5-1	NA	TRBJ2-2	NA	CASSRMGGRNTGELFF	TGCGCCAGCAGCAGGATGGGGGGCCGAAACACCGGGGAGCTGTTTTTT
TRBV6-1	NA	TRBJ2-5	few	CASIGTMGGETQYF	TGTGCCAGCATTGGGACAATGGGAGGGGAGACCCAGTACTTC
TRBV27	NA	TRBJ2-1	NA	CASRPIAISYNEQFF	TGTGCCAGCAGACCTATAGCGATCTCCTACAATGAGCAGTTCTTC
TRBV9	NA	TRBJ1-2	NA	CASSVGPNYGYTF	TGTGCCAGCAGCGTAGGCCCAAACTATGGCTACACCTTC
TRBV19	NA	TRBJ1-2	medium-sized	CASQEHGGGRYGYTF	TGTGCCAGCCAAGAACACGGGGGCGGGAGGTATGGCTACACCTTC
TRBV7-2	NA	TRBJ2-1	NA	CASSLWLDEQFF	TGTGCCAGCAGCTTATGGTTGGATGAGCAGTTCTTC
TRBV4-1	TRBD1	TRBJ2-7	few	CASSQVLGTGSGEQYF	TGTGCCAGCAGCCAAGTGCTAGGGACAGGGTCGGGTGAGCAGTACTTC
TRBV11-3	TRBD2	TRBJ2-7	NA	CASKLLAGGELLYF	TGTGCCAGCAAGTTACTAGCGGGGGGCGAACTCCTGTACTTC
TRBV29-1	NA	TRBJ1-2	NA	CSVGAGNYGYTF	TGCAGCGTTGGGGCGGGGAACTATGGCTACACCTTC
TRBV13	TRBD1	TRBJ2-5	NA	CASSLGQGLQETQYF	TGTGCCAGCAGCTTAGGACAGGGGCTCCAAGAGACCCAGTACTTC
TRBV5-1	NA	TRBJ1-4	NA	CASSGGTTNEKLFF	TGCGCCAGCAGCGGGGGCACGACTAATGAAAAACTGTTTTTT
TRBV4-1	NA	TRBJ2-7	NA	CASSRGDSYEQYF	TGCGCCAGCAGCCGTGGGGACTCCTACGAGCAGTACTTC
TRBV6-5	TRBD1	TRBJ1-2	NA	CASTQGYGYTF	TGTGCCAGCACACAGGGGTATGGCTACACCTTC